The entry below describes one TCR beta chain. Its specificity is not known. The PCR used 60 Vbeta and 13 Jbeta primers. The table came from immunoSEQ multiplex PCR; TCRdb's copy has only in-frame clones and leaves some out. The table shows 120,000 to 150,000 clones, with just under 85% occurring only once. This specimen comes from a study of cytomegalovirus exposure and HLA in healthy donors. Overall study findings and caveats: For most TCR beta V segments, an earlier analysis put the productive rate at about 90% or about 30% of the time.

The germline CDR1 and CDR2 sequences are SGHVS and FQNEAQ. V gave up 5 bases and J gave up 2 bases; unmatched junction bases: 9. This CDR3 has 16 residues. Material for sequencing was PBMCs. The sequence came from a middle-aged man in good health and CMV-seropositive. V usage is TRBV7-8 and J usage is TRBJ2-3; 8 bases align to TRBD2. The CDR3 bases are TGTGCCAGCAGCCCCCACGGGGGGGAGGTCACAGATACGCAGTATTTT. The encoded protein is CASSPHGGEVTDTQYF.